Below are 18 T cell receptor beta chains sequenced from a single sample in a study of blood T cells in healthy people across ages. Then a second PCR, running roughly 6 to 12 cycles, was carried out with a sample-barcoded 5' primer and a J-beta primer mix. Via MiXCR, TCRdb re-called the 5' RACE reads, giving one row per CDR3 protein. The sample contains 1,800,000 or so distinct CDR3 sequences, 30% to 40% of which appear only once. What was sequenced was blood. These receptors were taken from a human donor in good health.

The V call is TRBV7-9, the J call TRBJ2-7, with TRBD1 matching over 10 bases. Germline V lookup: CDR1 SEHNR, CDR2 FQNEAQ (reference sequence). Losses at the gene ends were 5 bases for V and 6 bases for J; bases not matched to a gene: 7. The CDR3 totals 14 residues. Written as DNA, the CDR3 is TGTGCCAGCAGCGCACCTGGGACAGGGGCCGAGCAGTACTTC. Residues: CASSAPGTGAEQYF.

The chain combines TRBV10-3 with TRBJ2-3; D not resolved. Germline V gene lookup returns CDR1 ENHRY and CDR2 SYGVKD. The CDR3 is made up of 13 amino acids. V lost 6 bases and J lost 5, with 12 bases in between. CDR3 nucleotides: TGTGCCATCAGGGGCCCCATCTTAGATACGCAGTATTTT. As protein: CAIRGPILDTQYF.

The chain combines TRBV30 with TRBJ2-1; 11 positions agree with TRBD2. This CDR3 comprises 14 residues. Germline lookup yields CDR1 GTSNPN and CDR2 SVGIG (reference sequence). Trimming removed 5 bases from V and 7 bases from J; junction bases left unmatched: 7. CDR3 bases: TGTGCCTGGTCTAGCGGGGGGCCCTGGAATGAGCAGTTCTTC. Amino acids: CAWSSGGPWNEQFF.

The CDR3 DNA sequence: TGCAGTGCTAGACGGTCTAACTATGGCTACACCTTC. This translates into CSARRSNYGYTF. The V call is TRBV20-1, the J call TRBJ1-2; D remains ambiguous. The CDR3 contains 12 residues. Germline CDR1 DFQATT, CDR2 SNEGSKA (reference sequence). V was shortened by 2 bases and J by 0 bases, with 4 bases between the two germline ends.

This clonotype was detected a few times. This rearrangement joins TRBV18 to TRBJ1-1; TRBD1 might be the D (6 bases). Trimming stripped 9 bases from V and 4 bases from J, with 12 bases between. Germline V gene sequence: CDR1 KGHSH, CDR2 LQKENI. This CDR3 contains 12 residues. The CDR3, as DNA: TGTGCCAGTACAGGGTCGGGCACTGAAGCTTTCTTT. It encodes CASTGSGTEAFF.

The V call is TRBV29-1, the J call TRBJ2-1; tentatively, D is TRBD1 (6 bases). The CDR3 extends over 15 amino acids. With 3 bases removed from V and 10 bases from J, the gap between germline ends came to 22 bases. Germline CDR1 SQVTM, CDR2 ANQGSEA. The CDR3 DNA reads TGCAGCGTTGAGACGGGACACGCGGACTCATTAGAGCAGTTCTTC. Translation: CSVETGHADSLEQFF.

This clonotype was recorded a few times. The rearrangement joins TRBV6-2 or TRBV6-3 to TRBJ2-7, with a weak D call TRBD2 (6 bases). The CDR3 runs 14 residues. CDR1 is MNHEY, CDR2 SVGEGT, per germline. V lost 2 bases to trimming and J lost 0 bases, with 8 bases between them. The CDR3, as DNA: TGTGCCAGCAGTTACCCGGACTACTCCTACGAGCAGTACTTC. Amino acids: CASSYPDYSYEQYF.

This chain links TRBV20-1 with TRBJ1-5, with D possibly matching TRBD1 (6 bases). In germline, CDR1 is DFQATT, CDR2 SNEGSKA (reference sequence). V was clipped by 2 bases and J by 6 bases, with 11 bases between them. The CDR3 runs 13 residues. CDR3 bases: TGCAGTGCTAGAAAAGAACAGGGTCAGCCCCAGCATTTT. Protein: CSARKEQGQPQHF.

This clonotype was observed many times. The chain links TRBV29-1 to TRBJ2-7, with TRBD1 identical over 9 bases. V shed 6 bases, J shed 7 bases, and the junction held 4 bases outside the gene matches. This CDR3 is 11 amino acids long. CDR1 is SQVTM and CDR2 is ANQGSEA in the germline V gene. The CDR3 DNA follows: TGCAGCGTCAAGACAGGGGGTGAGCAGTACTTC. It codes for CSVKTGGEQYF.

This clonotype has just a few counts. J is TRBJ2-6 and V is TRBV7-2; D is ambiguous. The germline V gene encodes CDR1 SGHTA and CDR2 FQGNSA. This CDR3 is 18 amino acids long. The V and J ends lost 1 base and 1 base respectively, with 14 bases between them. The CDR3 loop is CASSLVVRVLSGANVLTF. DNA for the CDR3: TGTGCCAGCAGCTTAGTAGTAAGGGTCCTTTCTGGGGCCAACGTCCTGACTTTC. Complete variable domain (other parts from reference TRBV7-2 and TRBJ2-6): GAGVSQSPSNKVTEKGKDVELRCDPISGHTALYWYRQSLGQGLEFLIYFQGNSAPDKSGLPSDRFSAERTGGSVSTLTIQRTQQEDSAVYLCASSLVVRVLSGANVLTFGAGSRLTVL.

In this sample, this clonotype turned up a few times. The CDR3 bases are TGTGCCACCAGCAGGGGTCTTCAGAGGACCCAGTACTTC. This codes for CATSRGLQRTQYF. This chain links TRBV15 with TRBJ2-7; no reliable D call. Near its end, the DNA agrees better with TRBJ2-5, so the J call may be wrong. The CDR3 has 13 amino acids. Germline values: CDR1 LNHNV, CDR2 YYDKDF (reference sequence).

In its sample, this clonotype was seen a few times. V gene TRBV24-1 combines with J gene TRBJ1-2; 8 bases are a match to TRBD1. Germline V gene data show CDR1 as KGHDR and CDR2 as SFDVKD. This CDR3 is 15 amino acids long. The ends lost 5 bases at V and 3 bases at J; junction bases unmatched: 7. The CDR3 nucleotides are TGTGCCACCAGTGGCGGTCCGGGACAGGACTATGGCTACACCTTC. It encodes CATSGGPGQDYGYTF.

This chain links TRBV29-1 with TRBJ2-7; D unresolved. The DNA end is a closer match to TRBJ2-5, so the J assignment may be wrong. This CDR3 region has 14 residues. Germline CDR1 reads SQVTM; CDR2 reads ANQGSEA. The CDR3 sequence is CSVAGLTVGETQYF. For the CDR3, the DNA is TGCAGCGTTGCTGGATTAACGGTAGGAGAGACCCAGTACTTC.

This clonotype was recorded at least ten times. This sequence joins TRBV9 and TRBJ1-2; D is possibly TRBD1 (6 bases). The V and J ends lost 2 bases and 0 bases respectively, with 8 bases between them. The CDR3 is 14 residues long. Per the germline V gene, CDR1 is SGDLS and CDR2 is YYNGEE. CDR3 sequence reads: CASSVDRANYGYTF. The DNA for the CDR3 is TGTGCCAGCAGCGTGGACAGAGCTAACTATGGCTACACCTTC.

This sequence joins TRBV7-9 and TRBJ2-5, with D perhaps assigned TRBD1 or TRBD2 (5 bases each). TRBJ2-7 matches the DNA end more closely, so the J call is doubtful. The CDR3 covers 13 residues. Germline CDR1 is SEHNR and CDR2 is FQNEAQ (reference sequence). CDR3 coding DNA: TGTGCCAGCAGCTTAGAGGGGACCGTCGAGCAGTACTTC. Translated: CASSLEGTVEQYF.

For this clonotype: One junction end does not reproduce the germline sequence, and a read error may be involved. This chain links TRBV20-1 with TRBJ2-4, with TRBD1 as a possible D gene (6 bases). Germline lookup yields CDR1 DFQATT and CDR2 SNEGSKA (reference sequence). The CDR3 length is 13 residues. The CDR3, as DNA: TGCAGTGCTAGAACAGGGTTTAAAAACATTCAGTGCTTC. Amino acid sequence: CSARTGFKNIQCF.

This clonotype was counted only a few times. V and J are TRBV7-7 and TRBJ2-7; TRBD1 is a possible D gene (5 bases). Germline V lookup: CDR1 SSHAT, CDR2 FNYEAQ (reference sequence). This CDR3 comprises 15 residues. The V gene lost 1 base and the J gene lost 6 bases, with 16 bases spanning the gap. The CDR3 DNA is TGTGCCAGCAGCTTAGGGCCAGGGTTAGGATCCGAGCAGTACTTC. Residues: CASSLGPGLGSEQYF.

The V and J genes are TRBV4-2 and TRBJ1-1, with a possible D match to TRBD1 (6 bases). V lost 2 bases and J lost 11, with 24 bases in between. The CDR3 consists of 16 residues. The germline CDR1 and CDR2 sequences are LGHNA and YNFKEQ. CDR3 in amino acids: CASSQLGTGGPGSAFF. CDR3 coding DNA: TGTGCCAGCAGCCAATTGGGGACGGGGGGCCCAGGTTCGGCTTTCTTT.